This TCR beta chain was retrieved from a study of Ad26.COV2.S vaccination and SARS-CoV-2 variants. Clones were sequenced by immunoSEQ multiplex PCR, and TCRdb holds only the in-frame ones, with some missing. The sample shows some 370,000 clones, about four fifths of them seen only once. Stated treatment: some 20 received Ad26.COV2.S at low or high dose, single or two shots; about five received placebo; per-sample allocation not given. Samples analyzed were those drawn on day 63 after the first vaccine or placebo injection. The germline gives CDR1 LGHDT, CDR2 YNNKEL (reference sequence). CDR3 size: 15 residues. V gave up 5 bases and J gave up 4 bases, with 15 bases separating them.

The sequence came from a person between 18 and 59 years old who received the Ad26.COV2.S COVID-19 vaccine or a placebo. Specimen: peripheral blood, collected in a trial of Ad26.COV2.S vaccine versus placebo. The chain uses TRBV3-1 (or the pseudogene TRBV3-2) and TRBJ1-5; no clear D. CDR3 in amino acids: CASSFKFGSNQPQHF. The CDR3 DNA sequence: TGTGCCAGCAGCTTCAAGTTCGGTTCGAATCAGCCCCAGCATTTT.